This TCR beta chain was sequenced in a study of T cells expressing NK-cell markers. With the 5' RACE reads reprocessed, TCRdb shows one record per CDR3 protein and no DNA. The sample table includes 160,000 or so distinct CDR3 sequences. CDR3 length: 16 residues. Germline V gene sequence: CDR1 SGHRS, CDR2 YFSETQ. The specimen sequenced was blood T cells: a sorted CD56 or NKG2C T cell subset, CD4+ or CD8+ T cells, or bulk PBMC T cells (not recorded which). This TCR came from a woman aged 18 to 75 in good health. The rearrangement joins TRBV5-1 to TRBJ2-7; the TRBD2 assignment by TCRdb is unverifiable without DNA. CDR3 protein: CASSSDIGGASYEQYF.